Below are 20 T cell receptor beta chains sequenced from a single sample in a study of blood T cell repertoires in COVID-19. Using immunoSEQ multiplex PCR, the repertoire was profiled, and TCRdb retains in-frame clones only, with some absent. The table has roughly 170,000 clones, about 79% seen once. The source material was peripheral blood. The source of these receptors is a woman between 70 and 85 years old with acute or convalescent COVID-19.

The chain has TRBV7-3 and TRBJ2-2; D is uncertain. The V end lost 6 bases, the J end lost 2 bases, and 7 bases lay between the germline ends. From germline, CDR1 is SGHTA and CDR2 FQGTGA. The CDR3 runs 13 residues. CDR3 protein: CASRLTNTGELFF. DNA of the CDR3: TGTGCCAGCAGACTTACTAACACCGGGGAGCTGTTTTTT.

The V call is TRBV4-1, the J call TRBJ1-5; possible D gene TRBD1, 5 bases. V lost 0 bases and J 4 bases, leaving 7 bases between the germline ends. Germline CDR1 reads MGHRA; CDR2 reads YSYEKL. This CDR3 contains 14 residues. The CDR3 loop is CASSQDGGNQPQHF. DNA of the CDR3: TGCGCCAGCAGCCAAGATGGGGGGAATCAGCCCCAGCATTTT.

The CDR3, as DNA: TGTGCCTGGAGGACCCGGGCAGCCGGGGCTGAAGCTTTCTTT. Translating it yields CAWRTRAAGAEAFF. This sequence joins TRBV30 and TRBJ1-1; D is unresolved. Germline values: CDR1 GTSNPN, CDR2 SVGIG (reference sequence). This CDR3 is 14 amino acids long. The V gene lost 3 bases and the J gene lost 6 bases, with 17 bases spanning the gap. Together with reference TRBV30 and TRBJ1-1, the CDR3 gives the full variable domain: SQTIHQWPATLVQPVGSPLSLECTVEGTSNPNLYWYRQAAGRGLQLLFYSVGIGQISSEVPQNLSASRPQDRQFILSSKKLLLSDSGFYLCAWRTRAAGAEAFFGQGTRLTVV.

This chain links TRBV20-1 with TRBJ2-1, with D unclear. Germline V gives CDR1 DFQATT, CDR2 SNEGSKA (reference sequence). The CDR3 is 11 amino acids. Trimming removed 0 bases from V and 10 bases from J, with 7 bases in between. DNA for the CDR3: TGCAGTGCTAGAGATCTACAGGAGCAGTTCTTC. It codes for CSARDLQEQFF.

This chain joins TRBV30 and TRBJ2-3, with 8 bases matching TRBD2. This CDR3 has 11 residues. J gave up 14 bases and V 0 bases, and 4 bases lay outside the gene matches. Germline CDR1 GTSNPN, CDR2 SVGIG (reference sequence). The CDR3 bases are TGTGCCTGGAGTGTGGGACTAGGGCGGTATTTT. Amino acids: CAWSVGLGRYF.

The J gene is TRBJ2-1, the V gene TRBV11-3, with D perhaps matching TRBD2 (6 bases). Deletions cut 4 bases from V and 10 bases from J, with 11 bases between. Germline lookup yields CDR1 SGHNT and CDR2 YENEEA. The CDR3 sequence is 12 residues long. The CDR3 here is CASSSEGYEQFF. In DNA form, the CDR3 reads TGTGCCAGCAGCTCGGAGGGTTACGAGCAGTTCTTC.

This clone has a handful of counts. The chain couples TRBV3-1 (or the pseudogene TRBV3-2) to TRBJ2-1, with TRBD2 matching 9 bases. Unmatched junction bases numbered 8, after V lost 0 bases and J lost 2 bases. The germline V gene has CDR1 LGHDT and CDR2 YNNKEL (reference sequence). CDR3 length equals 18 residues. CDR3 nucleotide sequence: TGTGCCAGCAGCCAAGATAGGGGCGGGAGGGGCACCTACAATGAGCAGTTCTTC. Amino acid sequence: CASSQDRGGRGTYNEQFF.

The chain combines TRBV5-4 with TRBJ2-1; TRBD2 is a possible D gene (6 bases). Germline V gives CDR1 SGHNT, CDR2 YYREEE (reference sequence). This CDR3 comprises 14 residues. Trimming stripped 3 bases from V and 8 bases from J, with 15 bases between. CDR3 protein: CASSSEGGLHEQFF. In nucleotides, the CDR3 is TGTGCCAGCAGCTCCGAGGGAGGCTTGCATGAGCAGTTCTTC.

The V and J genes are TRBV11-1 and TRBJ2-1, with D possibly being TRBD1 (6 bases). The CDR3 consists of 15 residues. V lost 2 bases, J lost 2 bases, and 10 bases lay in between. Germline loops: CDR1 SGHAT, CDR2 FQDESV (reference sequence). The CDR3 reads CASSLSGQTYNEQFF. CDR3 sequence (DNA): TGTGCCAGCAGCTTATCTGGACAGACCTACAATGAGCAGTTCTTC.

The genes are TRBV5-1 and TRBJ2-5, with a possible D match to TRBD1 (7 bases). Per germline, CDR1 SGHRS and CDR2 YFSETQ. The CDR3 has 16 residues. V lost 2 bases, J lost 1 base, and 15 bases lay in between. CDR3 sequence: CASSFHTGEAQETQYF. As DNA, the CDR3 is TGCGCCAGCAGCTTTCATACAGGGGAGGCCCAAGAGACCCAGTACTTC. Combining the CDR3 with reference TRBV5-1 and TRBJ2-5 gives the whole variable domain KAGVTQTPRYLIKTRGQQVTLSCSPISGHRSVSWYQQTPGQGLQFLFEYFSETQRNKGNFPGRFSGRQFSNSRSEMNVSTLELGDSALYLCASSFHTGEAQETQYFGPGTRLLVL.

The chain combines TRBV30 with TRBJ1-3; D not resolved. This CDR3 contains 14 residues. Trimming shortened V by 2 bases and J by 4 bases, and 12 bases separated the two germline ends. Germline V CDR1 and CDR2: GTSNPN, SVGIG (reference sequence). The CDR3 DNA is TGTGCCTGGAGTCCAGGTGGCCGCGGAAACACCATATATTTT. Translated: CAWSPGGRGNTIYF. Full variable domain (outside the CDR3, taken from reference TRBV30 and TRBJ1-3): SQTIHQWPATLVQPVGSPLSLECTVEGTSNPNLYWYRQAAGRGLQLLFYSVGIGQISSEVPQNLSASRPQDRQFILSSKKLLLSDSGFYLCAWSPGGRGNTIYFGEGSWLTVV.

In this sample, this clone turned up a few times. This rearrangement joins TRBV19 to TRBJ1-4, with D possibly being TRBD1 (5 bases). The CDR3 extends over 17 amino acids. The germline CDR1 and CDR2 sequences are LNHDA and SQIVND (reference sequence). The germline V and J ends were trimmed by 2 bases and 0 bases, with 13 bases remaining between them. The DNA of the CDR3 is TGTGCCAGTAGTATAAGTGGAGGGGACGCAACTAATGAAAAACTGTTTTTT. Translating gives CASSISGGDATNEKLFF.

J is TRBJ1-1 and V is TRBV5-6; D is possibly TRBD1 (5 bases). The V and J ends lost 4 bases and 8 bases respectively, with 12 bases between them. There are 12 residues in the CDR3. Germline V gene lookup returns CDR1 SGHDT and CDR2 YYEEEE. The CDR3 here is CASSISNREAFF. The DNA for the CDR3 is TGTGCCAGCAGCATTTCAAACAGGGAAGCTTTCTTT.

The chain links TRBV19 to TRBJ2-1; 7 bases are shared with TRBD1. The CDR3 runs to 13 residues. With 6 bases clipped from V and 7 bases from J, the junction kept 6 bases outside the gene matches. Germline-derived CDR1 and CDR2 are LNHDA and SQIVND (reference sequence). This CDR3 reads CASRRQGSNEQFF. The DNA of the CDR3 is TGTGCCAGTAGACGACAGGGATCGAATGAGCAGTTCTTC.

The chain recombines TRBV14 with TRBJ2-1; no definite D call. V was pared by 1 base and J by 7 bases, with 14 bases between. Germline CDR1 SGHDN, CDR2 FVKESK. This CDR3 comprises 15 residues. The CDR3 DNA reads TGTGCCAGCAGCCAAGGTTCCAGGATGTGGAATGAGCAGTTCTTC. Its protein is CASSQGSRMWNEQFF.

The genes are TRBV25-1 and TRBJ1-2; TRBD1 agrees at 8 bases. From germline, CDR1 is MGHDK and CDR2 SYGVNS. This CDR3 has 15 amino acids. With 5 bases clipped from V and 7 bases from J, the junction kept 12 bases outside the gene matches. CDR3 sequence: CASSPRGDRLGGYTF. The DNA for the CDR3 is TGTGCCAGCAGTCCACGAGGGGACAGGCTAGGTGGCTACACCTTC.

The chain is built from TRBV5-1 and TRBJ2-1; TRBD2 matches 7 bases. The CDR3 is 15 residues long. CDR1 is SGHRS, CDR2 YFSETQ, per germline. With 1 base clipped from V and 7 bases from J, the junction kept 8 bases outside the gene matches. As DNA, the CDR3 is TGCGCCAGCAGCTTGAGAGGAGGGAGGGGTAATGAGCAGTTCTTC. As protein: CASSLRGGRGNEQFF.

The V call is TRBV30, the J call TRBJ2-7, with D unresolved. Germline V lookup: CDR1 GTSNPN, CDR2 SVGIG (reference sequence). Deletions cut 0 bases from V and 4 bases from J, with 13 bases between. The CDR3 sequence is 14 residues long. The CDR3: CAWSVGGSLYEQYF. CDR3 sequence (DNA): TGTGCCTGGAGTGTAGGCGGCAGCCTGTACGAGCAGTACTTC.

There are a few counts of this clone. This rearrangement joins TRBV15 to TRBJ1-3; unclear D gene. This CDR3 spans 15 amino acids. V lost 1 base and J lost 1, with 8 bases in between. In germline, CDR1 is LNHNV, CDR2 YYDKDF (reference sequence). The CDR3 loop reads CATSRGTGSGNTIYF. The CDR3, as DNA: TGTGCCACCAGCAGAGGAACCGGGTCTGGAAACACCATATATTTT.

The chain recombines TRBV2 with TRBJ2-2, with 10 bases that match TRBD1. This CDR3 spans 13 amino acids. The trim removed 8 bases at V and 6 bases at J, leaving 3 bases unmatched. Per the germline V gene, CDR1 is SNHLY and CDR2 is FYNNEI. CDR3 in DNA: TGTGCCAGCCAAGACAGGGGGCCCGGGGAGCTGTTTTTT. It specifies CASQDRGPGELFF.